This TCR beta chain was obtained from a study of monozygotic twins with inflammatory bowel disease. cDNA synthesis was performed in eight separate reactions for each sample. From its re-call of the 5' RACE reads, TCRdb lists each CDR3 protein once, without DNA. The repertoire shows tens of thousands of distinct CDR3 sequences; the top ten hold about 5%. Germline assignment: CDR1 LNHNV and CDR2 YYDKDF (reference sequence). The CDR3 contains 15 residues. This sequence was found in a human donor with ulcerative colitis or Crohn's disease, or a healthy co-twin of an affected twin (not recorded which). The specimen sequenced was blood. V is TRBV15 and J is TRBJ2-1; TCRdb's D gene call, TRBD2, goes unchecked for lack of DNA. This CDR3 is CATSRRAGGPDEQFF.